The 27 T cell receptor beta chains below all came from one sample that was sequenced in a study of lymphopenia after photon versus proton radiotherapy. The method was immunoSEQ multiplex PCR; TCRdb's version includes in-frame clones alone and lacks a portion of them. The table shows 150,000 to 200,000 clones, with 70% to 90% occurring only once. This sample comprised peripheral blood, obtained from a patient treated with photon-based radiotherapy. The receptors shown here come from a man aged 50-59 years with gastric cancer.

The chain recombines TRBV19 with TRBJ1-5; no firm D call. Germline V gene data show CDR1 as LNHDA and CDR2 as SQIVND (reference sequence). The ends were cut back, 5 bases at V and 7 bases at J, with 9 bases in the middle. The CDR3 extends over 12 amino acids. Here the CDR3 reads CASSRGGQPQHF. In DNA form, the CDR3 reads TGTGCCAGTAGTCGGGGTGGCCAGCCCCAGCATTTT.

The chain's CDR3 is CASSLGIYGYTF. The CDR3 nucleotides are TGTGCCAGCAGCTTAGGAATCTATGGCTACACCTTC. This chain uses TRBV7-9 with TRBJ1-2; D is ambiguous. This CDR3 region has 12 residues. Germline CDR1 SEHNR, CDR2 FQNEAQ (reference sequence). V lost 1 base, J lost 4 bases, and 4 bases lay in between.

Only one count was recorded for this clone. This chain joins TRBV28 and TRBJ1-5; D remains ambiguous. The V gene's germline CDR1 is MDHEN and CDR2 SYDVKM. V lost 1 base, J lost 7 bases, and 5 bases lay in between. The CDR3 has 12 amino acids. The CDR3 spells CASSLYLQPQHF. The DNA for the CDR3 is TGTGCCAGCAGTTTATACTTACAGCCCCAGCATTTT.

The chain is built from TRBV5-4 and TRBJ2-5, with 8 bases that match TRBD2. Germline V gene lookup returns CDR1 SGHNT and CDR2 YYREEE (reference sequence). The CDR3 loop spans 14 amino acids. Trimming at V came to 4 bases and at J to 5 bases, leaving 7 bases not matched to a gene. The CDR3 loop reads CASSPGGSQETQYF. The CDR3 coding sequence is TGTGCCAGCAGCCCGGGGGGGTCCCAGGAGACCCAGTACTTC.

This chain joins TRBV6-5 and TRBJ1-4; D is unclear. Germline CDR1 reads MNHEY; CDR2 reads SVGAGI. CDR3 length equals 14 residues. V was shortened by 6 bases and J by 7 bases, with 15 bases between the two germline ends. CDR3 protein: CASRSQKRGEKLFF. The CDR3 nucleotides are TGTGCCAGCAGGTCCCAAAAACGGGGTGAAAAACTGTTTTTT.

The V call is TRBV2, the J call TRBJ1-3; D remains unclear. V lost 1 base and J lost 0, with 10 bases in between. CDR1 SNHLY and CDR2 FYNNEI come from the germline V gene. This CDR3 is 16 amino acids long. The CDR3 DNA reads as TGTGCCAGCAGTGAAGTTCAGGCGCACTCTGGAAACACCATATATTTT. Translated: CASSEVQAHSGNTIYF.

The chain has TRBV7-9 and TRBJ1-4; no clear D. From germline, CDR1 is SEHNR and CDR2 FQNEAQ (reference sequence). Trimming cost V 1 base and J 5 bases, with 8 bases left between them. The CDR3 covers 14 residues. CDR3 DNA: TGTGCCAGCAGCTTAGAAAGGGAAAATGAAAAACTGTTTTTT. Translating it yields CASSLERENEKLFF. Looking up the rest from reference TRBV7-9 and TRBJ1-4 gives the full variable domain: DTGVSQNPRHKITKRGQNVTFRCDPISEHNRLYWYRQTLGQGPEFLTYFQNEAQLEKSRLLSDRFSAERPKGSFSTLEIQRTEQGDSAMYLCASSLERENEKLFFGSGTQLSVL.

This chain uses TRBV7-2 with TRBJ2-7, with 7 nucleotides matching TRBD2. The CDR3 runs to 14 residues. The V gene end was trimmed by 1 base and the J gene end by 7 bases; junction bases not matched to a gene: 7. Germline V gene lookup returns CDR1 SGHTA and CDR2 FQGNSA. The chain's CDR3 is CASSLVREAREQYF. DNA for the CDR3: TGTGCCAGCAGCTTAGTACGGGAGGCGAGGGAGCAGTACTTC.

The J gene is TRBJ1-4, the V gene TRBV18; TRBD1 might be the D (5 bases). V gave up 2 bases and J gave up 7 bases, with 14 bases separating them. CDR1 and CDR2 from the germline V gene are KGHSH and LQKENI. The CDR3 loop spans 15 amino acids. CDR3 sequence (DNA): TGTGCCAGCTCACCAACGCAGGGAATAGGTGAAAAACTGTTTTTT. Amino acids: CASSPTQGIGEKLFF.

The chain links TRBV5-4 to TRBJ2-1, with 7 bases lining up with TRBD2. Unmatched junction bases numbered 8, after V lost 2 bases and J lost 6 bases. CDR1 is SGHNT and CDR2 is YYREEE in the germline V gene (reference sequence). The CDR3 covers 15 residues. Here the CDR3 reads CASSLPGGIPNEQFF. Here the CDR3 DNA reads TGTGCCAGCAGCTTACCGGGAGGTATTCCCAATGAGCAGTTCTTC.

The table lists this clone with a few counts. The chain has TRBV6-6 and TRBJ2-7, with 8 bases identical to TRBD1. J lost 2 bases, V lost 10 bases, and 4 bases had no gene match. CDR1 and CDR2 from the germline V gene are MNHNY and SVGAGI (reference sequence). The CDR3 has 12 amino acids. This CDR3 reads CATRQGTYEQYF. The CDR3 DNA reads as TGTGCCACTAGACAGGGGACCTACGAGCAGTACTTC.

This sequence joins TRBV19 and TRBJ2-2; TRBD2 is a possible D gene (5 bases). The CDR3 runs 12 residues. Trimming removed 7 bases at V and 4 bases at J, with 7 bases between. Germline values: CDR1 LNHDA, CDR2 SQIVND (reference sequence). CDR3 DNA sequence: TGTGCCAGTAACGGACTCACCGGGGAGCTGTTTTTT. It codes for CASNGLTGELFF.

V is TRBV6-5 and J is TRBJ1-3; the D gene is possibly TRBD1 (5 bases). CDR3 length equals 15 residues. The germline V gene has CDR1 MNHEY and CDR2 SVGAGI. V lost 2 bases and J lost 0, with 8 bases in between. The CDR3 sequence is CASSYDRHSGNTIYF. The CDR3 DNA reads as TGTGCCAGCAGTTACGACAGACACTCTGGAAACACCATATATTTT.

This clone has just one count. For the CDR3, the DNA is TGTGCCTGGATGGCGGACCTTGGAACTGAAGCTTTCTTT. Translated, it gives CAWMADLGTEAFF. The genes are TRBV30 and TRBJ1-1; D unclear. Germline V lookup: CDR1 GTSNPN, CDR2 SVGIG (reference sequence). There are 13 residues in the CDR3. V lost 4 bases and J lost 5, with 14 bases in between. The variable domain in full, completed from reference TRBV30 and TRBJ1-1, reads SQTIHQWPATLVQPVGSPLSLECTVEGTSNPNLYWYRQAAGRGLQLLFYSVGIGQISSEVPQNLSASRPQDRQFILSSKKLLLSDSGFYLCAWMADLGTEAFFGQGTRLTVV.

The V call is TRBV29-1, the J call TRBJ2-7; 8 nucleotides match TRBD1. With 5 bases clipped from V and 3 bases from J, the junction kept 9 bases outside the gene matches. The germline V gene has CDR1 SQVTM and CDR2 ANQGSEA. This CDR3 has 14 amino acids. CDR3 in DNA: TGCAGCGTTAACGGGGAGACAGGGGTCTACGAGCAGTACTTC. It translates to CSVNGETGVYEQYF.

The chain has TRBV28 and TRBJ1-4; 10 nucleotides align to TRBD1. CDR1 is MDHEN and CDR2 is SYDVKM in the germline V gene. Trimming removed 3 bases from V and 2 bases from J; junction bases left unmatched: 9. The CDR3 spans 18 residues. The CDR3 loop is CASSFSRTGGFTNEKLFF. CDR3 sequence (DNA): TGTGCCAGCAGTTTTTCCCGGACAGGGGGGTTCACTAATGAAAAACTGTTTTTT.

J is TRBJ2-7 and V is TRBV6-1, with D perhaps TRBD1 (5 bases). In germline, CDR1 is MNHNS, CDR2 SASEGT. V was shortened by 4 bases and J by 2 bases, with 9 bases between the two germline ends. This CDR3 is built from 13 residues. The CDR3 here is CASSVRAPYEQYF. CDR3 DNA: TGTGCCAGCAGTGTCAGGGCCCCCTACGAGCAGTACTTC.

V gene TRBV2 combines with J gene TRBJ2-3, with TRBD2 identical over 7 bases. After removal of 3 bases from V and 3 bases from J, the junction contained 6 bases not matched to a gene. CDR1 SNHLY and CDR2 FYNNEI come from the germline V gene. The CDR3 runs to 15 residues. This CDR3 is CASSELAERTDTQYF. DNA for the CDR3: TGTGCCAGCAGTGAGCTAGCGGAGAGAACAGATACGCAGTATTTT.

This sequence joins TRBV7-6 and TRBJ1-2; TRBD1 matches at 10 bases. The CDR3 length is 18 residues. CDR1 is SGHVS and CDR2 is FNYEAQ in the germline V gene. Trimming cost V 0 bases and J 2 bases; bases outside gene matches: 9. CDR3 DNA: TGTGCCAGCAGCTTAGCACCGGGACAGGGGCGTGCCAACTATGGCTACACCTTC. As protein: CASSLAPGQGRANYGYTF.

This clone came up a few times. The chain is built from TRBV19 and TRBJ1-2; no clear D. The ends were cut back, 7 bases at V and 8 bases at J, with 14 bases in the middle. Germline V gives CDR1 LNHDA, CDR2 SQIVND (reference sequence). CDR3 length equals 12 residues. CDR3 DNA sequence: TGTGCCAGTACTCCCTCCCGGGAGGGCTACACCTTC. It is translated as CASTPSREGYTF.

V usage is TRBV6-5 and J usage is TRBJ2-3, with D possibly being TRBD2 (7 bases). The CDR3 spans 15 residues. Trimming stripped 6 bases from V and 2 bases from J, with 15 bases between. CDR1 is MNHEY, CDR2 SVGAGI, per germline. CDR3 sequence reads: CASRRGGGHTDTQYF. DNA for the CDR3: TGTGCCAGCAGGAGGGGCGGGGGACACACAGATACGCAGTATTTT.

This clone was counted a few times. The CDR3 here is CAISDLGGNTEAFF. The CDR3 DNA reads TGTGCCATCAGTGATCTTGGGGGGAACACTGAAGCTTTCTTT. This chain links TRBV10-3 with TRBJ1-1; weak D call: TRBD1 (5 bases). CDR1 and CDR2 (germline): ENHRY, SYGVKD. The CDR3 has 14 residues. Trimming took off 3 bases at V and 1 base at J, with 9 bases between the two ends.

CDR3 in amino acids: CASSSRTRTDTQYF. The CDR3 nucleotides are TGTGCCAGCAGCTCAAGGACTAGAACAGATACGCAGTATTTT. The V gene is TRBV7-9, the J gene TRBJ2-3; 7 bases are a match to TRBD2. The J segment lost 3 bases and the V segment lost 4 bases, leaving 4 bases of the junction unmatched. This CDR3 spans 14 amino acids. CDR1 is SEHNR, CDR2 FQNEAQ, per germline (reference sequence). Filled out from reference TRBV7-9 and TRBJ2-3, the complete variable domain reads DTGVSQNPRHKITKRGQNVTFRCDPISEHNRLYWYRQTLGQGPEFLTYFQNEAQLEKSRLLSDRFSAERPKGSFSTLEIQRTEQGDSAMYLCASSSRTRTDTQYFGPGTRLTVL.

This clone was detected once. The chain links TRBV5-1 to TRBJ1-3; D may be TRBD1 (6 bases). Germline V gene lookup returns CDR1 SGHRS and CDR2 YFSETQ. V gave up 2 bases and J gave up 3 bases, with 9 bases separating them. The CDR3 runs 14 residues. This CDR3 reads CASSLQGIGNTIYF. CDR3 bases: TGCGCCAGCAGCTTACAGGGAATTGGAAACACCATATATTTT.

The J gene is TRBJ2-2, the V gene TRBV9; D may be TRBD1 (6 bases). The CDR3 covers 14 residues. V lost 0 bases, J lost 7 bases, and 10 bases lay in between. Germline CDR1 reads SGDLS; CDR2 reads YYNGEE. The CDR3 loop is CASSVDQGFGELFF. The CDR3 DNA is TGTGCCAGCAGCGTAGACCAGGGGTTCGGGGAGCTGTTTTTT. The whole variable domain, remainder taken from reference TRBV9 and TRBJ2-2, is DSGVTQTPKHLITATGQRVTLRCSPRSGDLSVYWYQQSLDQGLQFLIQYYNGEERAKGNILERFSAQQFPDLHSELNLSSLELGDSALYFCASSVDQGFGELFFGEGSRLTVL.

The gene calls are TRBV4-2 and TRBJ2-3; 10 nucleotides align to TRBD1. Looked up from germline, CDR1 is LGHNA and CDR2 is YNFKEQ. The CDR3 loop spans 15 amino acids. V gave up 4 bases and J gave up 6 bases; unmatched junction bases: 7. CDR3 loop: CASSRSTGGSDTQYF. The CDR3 DNA reads as TGTGCCAGCAGCCGGTCGACAGGGGGCTCTGATACGCAGTATTTT.

This clone was counted many times. The genes are TRBV11-2 and TRBJ1-2; D unresolved. Trimming took off 5 bases at V and 4 bases at J, with 14 bases between the two ends. The CDR3 totals 14 residues. Germline V gene data show CDR1 as SGHAT and CDR2 as FQNNGV. DNA of the CDR3: TGTGCCAGCAGCCCACTCGGGAGGCCCTATGGCTACACCTTC. Protein product: CASSPLGRPYGYTF. The entire variable domain, with the rest obtained from reference TRBV11-2 and TRBJ1-2, is as follows: EAGVAQSPRYKIIEKRQSVAFWCNPISGHATLYWYQQILGQGPKLLIQFQNNGVVDDSQLPKDRFSAERLKGVDSTLKIQPAKLEDSAVYLCASSPLGRPYGYTFGSGTRLTVV.